These 7 T cell receptor beta chains were sequenced from one sample in a study of identical twins. TCRdb fed the 5' RACE reads into MiXCR, producing one record per CDR3 protein. The table has 700,000 to 950,000 distinct CDR3 sequences, around 12% seen once. These same records also appear under a second study, on yellow fever vaccine responses in identical twins.

The sequenced material came from PBMCs. These receptor sequences come from a woman between 18 and 29 years old in good health.

This chain connects TRBV21-1 to TRBJ2-3; the tabulated D call, TRBD1, remains unverified against the DNA. TRBV21-1 represents a pseudogene. This CDR3 contains 15 residues. CDR3 sequence: CATPPGGGGQDTQYF. The CDR3 region has the DNA TGTGCCACCCCCCCTGGGGGAGGGGGCCAAGATACGCAGTATTTT.

Ten or more counts support this clonotype. The chain is built from TRBV12-3 or TRBV12-4 and TRBJ2-7, with D maybe TRBD1 (6 bases). The CDR3 runs 17 residues. The V and J ends lost 6 bases and 0 bases respectively, with 21 bases between them. CDR3 in amino acids: CASSYDPTGKGSYEQYF. The CDR3 bases are TGTGCCAGCAGCTATGACCCAACAGGGAAGGGCTCCTACGAGCAGTACTTC.

This clonotype showed up just a few times. The gene calls are TRBV6-5 and TRBJ2-7; 7 bases fit TRBD2. Germline CDR1 and CDR2: MNHEY and SVGAGI. After removal of 0 bases from V and 4 bases from J, the junction contained 6 bases not matched to a gene. The CDR3 has 15 amino acids. CDR3 loop: CASSYSASGRYEQYF. CDR3 nucleotides: TGTGCCAGCAGTTACTCGGCTAGCGGAAGATACGAGCAGTACTTC.

A few counts support this clonotype. J is TRBJ1-6 and V is TRBV27; possible D gene TRBD1, 6 bases. The CDR3 is 15 residues long. Per germline, CDR1 MNHEY and CDR2 SMNVEV (reference sequence). V lost 6 bases to trimming and J lost 7 bases, with 16 bases between them. The CDR3 reads CASSPRGLINSPLHF. CDR3 bases: TGTGCCAGCAGCCCCCGGGGGCTCATCAATTCACCCCTCCACTTT.

This clonotype was observed a handful of times. V usage is TRBV3-1 and J usage is TRBJ2-5; D remains unclear. V shed 1 base and J shed 1 base, with 7 bases lying between them. Germline values: CDR1 LGHDT, CDR2 YNNKEL (reference sequence). This CDR3 has 14 residues. Here the CDR3 DNA reads TGTGCCAGCAGCCAAGGTTGGAGCCAAGAGACCCAGTACTTC. Its translation: CASSQGWSQETQYF.

The table lists this clonotype with a few counts. The chain recombines TRBV24-1 with TRBJ2-6; 10 nucleotides match TRBD1. The CDR3 has 20 residues. Germline V gene sequence: CDR1 KGHDR, CDR2 SFDVKD. V shed 2 bases and J 1 base; nucleotides not matched to a gene: 10. Here the CDR3 reads CATSDSPGTGVLSGANVLTF. The CDR3 DNA follows: TGTGCCACCAGTGATTCGCCCGGGACAGGGGTTTTATCTGGGGCCAACGTCCTGACTTTC.

This clonotype showed up just a few times. The chain employs TRBV10-2 and TRBJ2-3; no clear D. Trimming took 4 bases from V and 4 from J, leaving 21 bases between them. Per the germline V gene, CDR1 is WSHSY and CDR2 is SAAADI. The CDR3 is 17 residues long. The CDR3 sequence is CASSAPDLSNVSDTQYF. DNA of the CDR3: TGCGCCAGCAGTGCTCCGGACCTATCCAACGTATCAGATACGCAGTATTTT.